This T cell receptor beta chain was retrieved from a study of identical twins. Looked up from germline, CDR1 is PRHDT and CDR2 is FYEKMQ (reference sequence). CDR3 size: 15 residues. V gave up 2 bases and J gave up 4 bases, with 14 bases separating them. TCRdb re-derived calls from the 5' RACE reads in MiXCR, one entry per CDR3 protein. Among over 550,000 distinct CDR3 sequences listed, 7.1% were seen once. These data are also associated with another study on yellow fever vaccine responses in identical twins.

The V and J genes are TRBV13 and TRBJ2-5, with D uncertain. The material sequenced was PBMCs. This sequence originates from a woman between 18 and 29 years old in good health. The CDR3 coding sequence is TGTGCCAGCAGCTTATCTTCGGCCCATCGAGAGACCCAGTACTTC. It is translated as CASSLSSAHRETQYF.